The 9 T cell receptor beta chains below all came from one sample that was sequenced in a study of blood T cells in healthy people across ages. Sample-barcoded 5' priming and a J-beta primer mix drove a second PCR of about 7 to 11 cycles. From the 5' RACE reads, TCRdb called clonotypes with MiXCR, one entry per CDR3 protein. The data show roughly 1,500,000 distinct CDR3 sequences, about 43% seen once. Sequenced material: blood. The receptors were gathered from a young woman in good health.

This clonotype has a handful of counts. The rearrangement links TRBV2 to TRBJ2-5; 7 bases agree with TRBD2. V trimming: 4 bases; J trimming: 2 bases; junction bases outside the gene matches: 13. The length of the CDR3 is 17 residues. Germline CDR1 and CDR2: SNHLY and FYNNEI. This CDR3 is CASSGFGLDGIQETQYF. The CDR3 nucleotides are TGTGCCAGCAGTGGCTTTGGACTAGACGGGATTCAAGAGACCCAGTACTTC.

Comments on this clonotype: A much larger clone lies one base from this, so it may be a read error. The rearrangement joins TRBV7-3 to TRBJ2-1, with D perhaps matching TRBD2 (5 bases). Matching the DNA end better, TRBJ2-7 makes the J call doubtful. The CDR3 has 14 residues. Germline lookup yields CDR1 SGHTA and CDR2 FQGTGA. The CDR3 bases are TGTGCCAGCAGCTTAAATGCGGGTTACAATGAGCAGTACTTC. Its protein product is CASSLNAGYNEQYF.

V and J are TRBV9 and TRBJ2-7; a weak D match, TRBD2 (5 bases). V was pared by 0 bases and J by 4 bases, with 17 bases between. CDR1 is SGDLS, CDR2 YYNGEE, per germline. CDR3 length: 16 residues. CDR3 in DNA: TGTGCCAGCAGCGTAGTTGGAACTAGAGGATGTTACGAGCAGTACTTC. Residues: CASSVVGTRGCYEQYF. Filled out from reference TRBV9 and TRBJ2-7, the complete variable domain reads DSGVTQTPKHLITATGQRVTLRCSPRSGDLSVYWYQQSLDQGLQFLIQYYNGEERAKGNILERFSAQQFPDLHSELNLSSLELGDSALYFCASSVVGTRGCYEQYFGPGTRLTVT.

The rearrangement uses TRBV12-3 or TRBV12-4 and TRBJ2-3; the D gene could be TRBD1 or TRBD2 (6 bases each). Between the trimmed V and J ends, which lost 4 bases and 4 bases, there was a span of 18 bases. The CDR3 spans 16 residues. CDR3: CASSSFARGGSDTQYF. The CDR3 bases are TGTGCCAGCAGTTCATTTGCCAGGGGAGGTTCAGATACGCAGTATTTT.

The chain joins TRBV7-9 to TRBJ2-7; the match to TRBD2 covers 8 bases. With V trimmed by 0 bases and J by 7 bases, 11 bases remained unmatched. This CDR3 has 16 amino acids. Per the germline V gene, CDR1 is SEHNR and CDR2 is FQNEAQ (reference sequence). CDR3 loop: CASSLALVGLGDEQYF. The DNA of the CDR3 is TGTGCCAGCAGCTTAGCGCTCGTGGGACTAGGAGATGAGCAGTACTTC.

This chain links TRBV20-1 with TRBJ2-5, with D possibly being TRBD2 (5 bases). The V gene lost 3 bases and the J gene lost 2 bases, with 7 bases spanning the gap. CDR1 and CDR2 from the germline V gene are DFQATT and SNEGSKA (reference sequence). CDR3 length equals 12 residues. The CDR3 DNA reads TGCAGTGCTAGGCGGGTTCAAGAGACCCAGTACTTC. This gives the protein CSARRVQETQYF.

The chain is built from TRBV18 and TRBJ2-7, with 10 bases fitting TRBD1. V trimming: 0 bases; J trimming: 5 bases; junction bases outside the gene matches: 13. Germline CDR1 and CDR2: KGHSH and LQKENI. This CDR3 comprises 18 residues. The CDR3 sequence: CASSPPHGDRGFWDEQYF. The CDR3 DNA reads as TGTGCCAGCTCACCACCGCATGGGGACAGGGGTTTTTGGGACGAGCAGTACTTC.

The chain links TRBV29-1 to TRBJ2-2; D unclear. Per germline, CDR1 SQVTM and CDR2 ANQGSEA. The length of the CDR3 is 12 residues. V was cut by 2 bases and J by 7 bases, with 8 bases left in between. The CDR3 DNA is TGCAGCGTTGAAACCAGACACGGGGAGCTGTTTTTT. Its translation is CSVETRHGELFF.

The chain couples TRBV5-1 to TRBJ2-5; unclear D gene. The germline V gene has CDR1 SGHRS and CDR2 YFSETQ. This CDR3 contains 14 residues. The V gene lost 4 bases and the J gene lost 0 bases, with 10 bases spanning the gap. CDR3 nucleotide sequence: TGCGCCAGCAGCCGACAAACCAACCAAGAGACCCAGTACTTC. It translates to CASSRQTNQETQYF.